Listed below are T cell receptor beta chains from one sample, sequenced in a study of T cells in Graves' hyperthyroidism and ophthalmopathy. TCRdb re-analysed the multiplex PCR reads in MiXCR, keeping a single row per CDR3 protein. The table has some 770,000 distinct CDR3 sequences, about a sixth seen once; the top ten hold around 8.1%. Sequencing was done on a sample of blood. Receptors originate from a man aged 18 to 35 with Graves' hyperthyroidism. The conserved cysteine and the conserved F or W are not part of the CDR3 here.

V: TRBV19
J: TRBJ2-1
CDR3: ASTDPGNYNEQF

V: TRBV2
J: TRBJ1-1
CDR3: ASRRTGESFTEAF

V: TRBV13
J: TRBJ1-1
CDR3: ASSLRWPGPRYDTEAF

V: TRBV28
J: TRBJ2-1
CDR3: ASSSSTGENEQF

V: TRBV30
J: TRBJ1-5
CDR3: AWSEGGYYSNQPQH

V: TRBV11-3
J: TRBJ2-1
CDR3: ASSLWQKNYNEQF

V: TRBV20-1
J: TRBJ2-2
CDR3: SARDLAGGMSTGELF

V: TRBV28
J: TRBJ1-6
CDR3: ASLRGSNSPLH

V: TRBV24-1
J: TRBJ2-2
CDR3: ATSVSSGRRRDTGELF

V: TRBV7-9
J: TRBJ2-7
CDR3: ASSPAGRLYEQY

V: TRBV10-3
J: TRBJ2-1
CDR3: AISGASDSYNEQF

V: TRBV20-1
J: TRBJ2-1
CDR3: SASRGTPDNEQF

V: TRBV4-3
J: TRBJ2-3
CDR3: ASSPGTMNTQY

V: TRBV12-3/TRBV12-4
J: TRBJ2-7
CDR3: ASSAGVGAYEQY

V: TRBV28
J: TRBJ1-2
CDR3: ASSLFPLRYT

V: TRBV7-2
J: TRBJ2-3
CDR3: ASSPQTSGRAADTQY

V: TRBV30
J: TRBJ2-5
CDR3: AWTSQVGTGQETQY

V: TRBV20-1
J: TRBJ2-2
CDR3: SASGYRGDTGELF

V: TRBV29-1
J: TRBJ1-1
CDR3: SVVPTFGAF

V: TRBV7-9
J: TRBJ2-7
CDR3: ASSRKAGGPYEQY

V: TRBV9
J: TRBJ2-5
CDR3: ASSVGAEEEETQY

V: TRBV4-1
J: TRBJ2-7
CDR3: ASSQDDRYEQY

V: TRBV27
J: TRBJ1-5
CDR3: ASSVEGLHQPQH

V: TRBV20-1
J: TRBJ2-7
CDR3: SALLAGRAYEQY

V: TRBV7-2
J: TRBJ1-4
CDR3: ASSLAGGRFGEKLF

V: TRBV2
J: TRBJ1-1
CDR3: ASRAQGSTEAF

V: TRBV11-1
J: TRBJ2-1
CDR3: ASRGRAVDEQF

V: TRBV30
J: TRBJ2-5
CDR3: AWSVGTARRETQY

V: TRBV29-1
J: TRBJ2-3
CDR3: SVEGTSGFTDTQY

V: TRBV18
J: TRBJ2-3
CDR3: ASSLNRGATDTQY

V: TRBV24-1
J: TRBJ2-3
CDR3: ATSDSFGAGSTDTQY

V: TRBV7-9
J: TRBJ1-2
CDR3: ASSWGTAENYGYT

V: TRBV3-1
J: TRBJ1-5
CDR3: ASSLASSNQPQH